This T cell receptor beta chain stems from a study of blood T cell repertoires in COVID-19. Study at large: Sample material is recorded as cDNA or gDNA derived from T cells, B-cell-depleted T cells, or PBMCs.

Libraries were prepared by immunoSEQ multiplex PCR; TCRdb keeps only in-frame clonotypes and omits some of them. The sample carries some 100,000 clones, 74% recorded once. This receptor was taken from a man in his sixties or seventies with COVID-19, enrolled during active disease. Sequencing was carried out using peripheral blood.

The CDR3 nucleotides read TGTGCCAGCAGCCAACCAGGGGGTAGTGGGATTAAGACCCAGTACTTC. Translating gives CASSQPGGSGIKTQYF. V gene TRBV3-1 (or the pseudogene TRBV3-2) combines with J gene TRBJ2-5; 7 nucleotides agree with TRBD1. Trimming at V came to 2 bases and at J to 6 bases, leaving 12 bases not matched to a gene. The CDR3 spans 16 residues. CDR1 and CDR2 (germline): LGHDT, YNNKEL (reference sequence).